One and the same sample provided the 24 T cell receptor beta chains below, sequenced in a study of breast tumors, draining lymph nodes, adjacent tissues. Axillary draining lymph nodes of breast cancer patients supplied the node samples. Each CDR3 protein gets one entry after TCRdb re-called the multiplex PCR reads with MiXCR. The data contain approximately 190,000 distinct CDR3 sequences, roughly 31% of them singletons. Sequenced material: axillary lymph node tissue. These receptors were collected from a female donor with breast cancer. Some clones in this sample may be carry-over from other donors' samples.

This sequence joins TRBV15 and TRBJ2-3, with D unclear. Trimming took off 0 bases at V and 2 bases at J, with 6 bases between the two ends. Germline CDR1 reads LNHNV; CDR2 reads YYDKDF (reference sequence). The length of the CDR3 is 14 residues. CDR3 amino acids: CATSRDRATDTQYF. The CDR3 nucleotides are TGTGCCACCAGCAGAGATCGGGCCACAGATACGCAGTATTTT. The full variable domain, its missing parts supplied by reference TRBV15 and TRBJ2-3, is DAMVIQNPRYQVTQFGKPVTLSCSQTLNHNVMYWYQQKSSQAPKLLFHYYDKDFNNEADTPDNFQSRRPNTSFCFLDIRSPGLGDTAMYLCATSRDRATDTQYFGPGTRLTVL.

This clonotype was detected many times. Because it lacks the conserved phenylalanine or tryptophan at the end, this CDR3 is likely a read error. The genes are TRBV2 and TRBJ2-2; D unclear. V lost 6 bases to trimming and J lost 2 bases, with 10 bases between them. The CDR3 loop spans 14 amino acids. Looked up from germline, CDR1 is SNHLY and CDR2 is FYNNEI. CDR3 sequence: CASRSDLNTGELFS. DNA for the CDR3: TGTGCCAGCAGATCCGATCTAAACACCGGGGAGCTGTTTTCT.

The table lists this clonotype with many counts. The CDR3 sequence is CSASGTSGKVDEQFF. In DNA, the CDR3 is TGCAGTGCAAGTGGGACTAGCGGGAAGGTCGATGAGCAGTTCTTC. The rearrangement joins TRBV20-1 to TRBJ2-1, with 13 bases matching TRBD2. V lost 6 bases to trimming and J lost 8 bases; unmatched junction nucleotides: 10. The germline V gene encodes CDR1 DFQATT and CDR2 SNEGSKA (reference sequence). The CDR3 is made up of 15 amino acids.

This clonotype was counted many times. The genes are TRBV3-1 and TRBJ2-2; D unresolved. This CDR3 has 12 residues. Trimming took 11 bases from V and 4 from J, leaving 11 bases between them. Germline loops: CDR1 LGHDT, CDR2 YNNKEL (reference sequence). The CDR3 spells CASNLGTGELFF. CDR3 nucleotides: TGTGCCTCCAACCTCGGCACCGGGGAGCTGTTTTTT.

The CDR3 is CASSLVPGALGNTIYF. The DNA of the CDR3 is TGCGCCAGCAGCTTGGTGCCGGGCGCTCTGGGAAACACCATATATTTT. The gene calls are TRBV5-1 and TRBJ1-3; no clear D gene. With 0 bases removed from V and 4 bases from J, the gap between germline ends came to 14 bases. The germline CDR1 and CDR2 sequences are SGHRS and YFSETQ. The CDR3 extends over 16 amino acids.

Turning to this clonotype: Germline is not matched at one junction end, which may reflect a read error. The chain joins TRBV6-5 to TRBJ1-2; D call uncertain. This CDR3 contains 16 residues. Germline-derived CDR1 and CDR2 are MNHEY and SVGAGI. The CDR3 region is CASSHSTASANYGYTF. CDR3 DNA: TGTGCCAGCAGTCACTCGACCGCCAGTGCTAACTATGGCTACACCTTC.

Ten or more counts support this clonotype. The V call is TRBV11-2, the J call TRBJ1-4; TRBD1 is a possible D gene (6 bases). The germline V gene has CDR1 SGHAT and CDR2 FQNNGV. There are 17 residues in the CDR3. V was pared by 7 bases and J by 7 bases, with 25 bases between. CDR3 amino acids: CASTPAIRGRIGEKLFF. CDR3 nucleotides: TGTGCCAGCACCCCCGCGATCAGGGGCCGCATTGGTGAAAAACTGTTTTTT. The variable domain in full, with the rest retrieved from reference TRBV11-2 and TRBJ1-4, is EAGVAQSPRYKIIEKRQSVAFWCNPISGHATLYWYQQILGQGPKLLIQFQNNGVVDDSQLPKDRFSAERLKGVDSTLKIQPAKLEDSAVYLCASTPAIRGRIGEKLFFGSGTQLSVL.

This clonotype was seen many times. The chain couples TRBV7-2 to TRBJ2-7; unclear D gene. V was cut by 8 bases and J by 2 bases, with 10 bases left in between. The V gene's germline CDR1 is SGHTA and CDR2 FQGNSA. This CDR3 has 12 residues. CDR3 bases: TGTGCCAGCGGAGTTGGACCCTACGAGCAGTACTTC. This codes for CASGVGPYEQYF.

This clonotype was detected ten times or more. V and J are TRBV4-1 and TRBJ1-4; maybe TRBD1 (6 bases). Trimming took off 0 bases at V and 8 bases at J, with 16 bases between the two ends. Germline-derived CDR1 and CDR2 are MGHRA and YSYEKL. There are 16 residues in the CDR3. This chain's CDR3 is CASSQEAAGEGEKLFF. In DNA form, the CDR3 reads TGCGCCAGCAGCCAAGAGGCCGCAGGGGAGGGGGAAAAACTGTTTTTT.

V is TRBV19 and J is TRBJ1-3; unclear D gene. Germline V lookup: CDR1 LNHDA, CDR2 SQIVND (reference sequence). The CDR3 is 14 residues long. Trimming stripped 0 bases from V and 3 bases from J, with 6 bases between. CDR3 DNA: TGTGCCAGTAGTATAGATCGGGGTGGAAACACCATATATTTT. It specifies CASSIDRGGNTIYF.

The chain combines TRBV7-9 with TRBJ2-3; D tentatively reads TRBD1 or TRBD2 (5 bases each). This CDR3 comprises 15 residues. CDR1 is SEHNR and CDR2 is FQNEAQ in the germline V gene (reference sequence). Trimming removed 7 bases at V and 5 bases at J, with 19 bases between. DNA for the CDR3: TGTGCCAGCACCCAGTCGGGGACCGCGGGAGATACGCAGTATTTT. Translating gives CASTQSGTAGDTQYF.

This clonotype has at least ten counts. The chain joins TRBV7-9 to TRBJ1-2; TRBD1 matches at 10 bases. Germline V gene data show CDR1 as SEHNR and CDR2 as FQNEAQ (reference sequence). The V gene end was trimmed by 1 base and the J gene end by 5 bases; junction bases not matched to a gene: 4. CDR3 length: 15 amino acids. CDR3 nucleotide sequence: TGTGCCAGCAGCTTAGGAGGGACAGGGGTTTATGGCTACACCTTC. Its protein is CASSLGGTGVYGYTF.

This clonotype showed up many times. The CDR3 reads CSAKASTGSYEQYF. CDR3 nucleotides: TGCAGTGCAAAGGCCTCGACAGGTTCCTACGAGCAGTACTTC. V usage is TRBV20-1 and J usage is TRBJ2-7, with D possibly TRBD1 on 6 matching bases. Germline values: CDR1 DFQATT, CDR2 SNEGSKA (reference sequence). The CDR3 contains 14 residues. V lost 6 bases, J lost 1 base, and 16 bases lay in between.

With respect to this clonotype: Given a much more abundant clone one base away, this may be a read error. V gene TRBV18 combines with J gene TRBJ1-3; D gene ambiguous. Germline CDR1 and CDR2: KGHSH and LQKENI. This CDR3 has 15 amino acids. Trimming removed 3 bases at V and 0 bases at J, with 9 bases between. CDR3 residues: CASSPFSSSGNTIYF. CDR3 nucleotide sequence: TGTGCCAGCTCACCGTTCAGTAGCTCTGGAAACACCATATATTTT. Supplemented by reference TRBV18 and TRBJ1-3, the full variable domain reads NAGVMQNPRHLVRRRGQEARLRCSPMKGHSHVYWYRQLPEEGLKFMVYLQKENIIDESGMPKERFSAEFPKEGPSILRIQQVVRGDSAAYFCASSPFSSSGNTIYFGEGSWLTVV.

This clonotype was observed at least ten times. The rearrangement links TRBV9 to TRBJ2-1; D is perhaps TRBD1 or TRBD2 (5 bases each). This CDR3 has 16 amino acids. V was pared by 4 bases and J by 7 bases, with 21 bases between. CDR1 and CDR2 from the germline V gene are SGDLS and YYNGEE. The CDR3 loop reads CASSPRDRLLLNEQFF. CDR3 DNA: TGTGCCAGCAGCCCTCGGGACCGTCTCCTTTTAAATGAGCAGTTCTTC.

The table lists this clonotype with many counts. The V and J genes are TRBV12-3 or TRBV12-4 and TRBJ2-1; D is tentatively TRBD1 or TRBD2 (8 bases each). This CDR3 region has 16 residues. V was trimmed by 5 bases and J by 5 bases, leaving 19 bases between them. The CDR3 sequence is CASSPRTGRGDNEQFF. The CDR3 coding sequence is TGTGCCAGCAGTCCCCGGACAGGGCGGGGGGACAATGAGCAGTTCTTC.

This clonotype showed up many times. V is TRBV20-1 and J is TRBJ2-7; 8 bases map to TRBD2. The CDR3 runs 17 residues. CDR1 and CDR2 (germline): DFQATT, SNEGSKA (reference sequence). J lost 1 base, V lost 6 bases, and 17 bases had no gene match. CDR3 residues: CSAITPAQRGTSYEQYF. CDR3 DNA: TGCAGTGCAATTACTCCTGCCCAGCGGGGGACTTCCTACGAGCAGTACTTC.

This clonotype occurred many times. This sequence joins TRBV4-3 and TRBJ2-3; the match to TRBD2 covers 8 bases. Germline CDR1 and CDR2: LGHNA and YSLEER. V lost 0 bases, J lost 0 bases, and 5 bases stayed unmatched. CDR3 size: 17 residues. CDR3 protein: CASSQDTSSGSTDTQYF. The CDR3 nucleotides read TGCGCCAGCAGCCAAGATACGTCTAGCGGGAGCACAGATACGCAGTATTTT.

This clonotype was seen many times. The chain carries TRBV12-3 or TRBV12-4 and TRBJ2-6; D is unclear. This CDR3 comprises 19 residues. V was shortened by 6 bases and J by 0 bases, with 21 bases between the two germline ends. CDR3 amino acids: CASSPETDRYFSGANVLTF. The CDR3 bases are TGTGCCAGCAGCCCTGAGACGGACCGTTACTTCTCTGGGGCCAACGTCCTGACTTTC.

In this sample, this clonotype turned up many times. This chain joins TRBV19 and TRBJ1-6, with a possible D match to TRBD1 (5 bases). CDR1 is LNHDA and CDR2 is SQIVND in the germline V gene (reference sequence). With 3 bases removed from V and 6 bases from J, the gap between germline ends came to 9 bases. The CDR3 sequence is 14 residues long. The CDR3 coding sequence is TGTGCCAGTAGTATCCGACAGATTAATTCACCCCTCCACTTT. This encodes CASSIRQINSPLHF.

In this sample, this clonotype turned up a few times. J is TRBJ1-1 and V is TRBV20-1, with a tentative D call TRBD1 (5 bases). The CDR3 has 13 amino acids. The germline V and J ends were trimmed by 6 bases and 6 bases, with 17 bases remaining between them. Per the germline V gene, CDR1 is DFQATT and CDR2 is SNEGSKA (reference sequence). The chain's CDR3 is CSANGGRGAEAFF. The DNA for the CDR3 is TGCAGTGCCAACGGAGGGAGAGGGGCTGAAGCTTTCTTT.

This clonotype has at least ten counts. The chain couples TRBV30 to TRBJ2-3; no definite D call. This CDR3 is built from 11 residues. Trimming pared 1 base from V and 6 bases from J, leaving 5 bases between. Germline lookup yields CDR1 GTSNPN and CDR2 SVGIG (reference sequence). CDR3 amino acids: CAWSGVDTQYF. CDR3 coding DNA: TGTGCCTGGAGTGGCGTGGATACGCAGTATTTT.

This clonotype has a count of ten or more. The rearrangement uses TRBV7-8 and TRBJ1-6; 9 bases agree with TRBD1. The V segment lost 4 bases and the J segment 4 bases; nucleotides outside the gene matches: 8. The CDR3 is 17 amino acids. From germline, CDR1 is SGHVS and CDR2 FQNEAQ. The CDR3 DNA reads as TGTGCCAGCAGCTCATGGACAGGGGCGAAATATAATTCACCCCTCCACTTT. It specifies CASSSWTGAKYNSPLHF.

V and J are TRBV12-3 or TRBV12-4 and TRBJ1-1; maybe TRBD1 (5 bases). This CDR3 comprises 17 residues. The CDR3 region is CASGWGGGGLLNTEAFF. Written as DNA, the CDR3 is TGTGCTAGTGGTTGGGGGGGTGGAGGGTTGCTGAACACTGAAGCTTTCTTT.